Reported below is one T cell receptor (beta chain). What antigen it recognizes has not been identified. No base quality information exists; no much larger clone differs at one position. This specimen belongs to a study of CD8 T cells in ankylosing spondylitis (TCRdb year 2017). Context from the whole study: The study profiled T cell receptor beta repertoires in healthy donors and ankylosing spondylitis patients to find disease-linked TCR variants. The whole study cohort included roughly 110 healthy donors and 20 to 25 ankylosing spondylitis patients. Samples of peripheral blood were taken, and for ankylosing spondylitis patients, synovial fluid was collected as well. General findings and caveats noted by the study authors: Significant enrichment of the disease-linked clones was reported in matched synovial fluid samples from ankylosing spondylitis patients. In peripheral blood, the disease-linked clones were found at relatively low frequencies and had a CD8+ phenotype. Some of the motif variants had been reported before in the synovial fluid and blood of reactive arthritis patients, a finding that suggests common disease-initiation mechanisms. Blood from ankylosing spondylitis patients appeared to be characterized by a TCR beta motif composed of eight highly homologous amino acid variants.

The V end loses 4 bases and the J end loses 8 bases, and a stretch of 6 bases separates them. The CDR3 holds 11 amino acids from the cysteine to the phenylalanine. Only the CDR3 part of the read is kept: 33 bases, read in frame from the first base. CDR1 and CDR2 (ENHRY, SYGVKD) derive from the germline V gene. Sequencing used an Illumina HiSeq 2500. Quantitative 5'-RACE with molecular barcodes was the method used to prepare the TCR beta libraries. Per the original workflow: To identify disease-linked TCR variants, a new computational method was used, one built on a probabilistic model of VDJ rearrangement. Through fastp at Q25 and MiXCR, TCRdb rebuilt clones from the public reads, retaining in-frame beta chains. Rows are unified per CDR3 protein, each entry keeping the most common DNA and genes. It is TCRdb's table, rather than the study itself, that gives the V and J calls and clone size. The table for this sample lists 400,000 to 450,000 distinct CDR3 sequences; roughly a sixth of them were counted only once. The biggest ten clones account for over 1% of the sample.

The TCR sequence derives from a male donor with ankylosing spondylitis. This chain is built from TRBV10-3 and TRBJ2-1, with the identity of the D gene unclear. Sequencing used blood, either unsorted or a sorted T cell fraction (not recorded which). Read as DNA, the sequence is TGTGCCATCAGTGCGGGTTATGAGCAGTTCTTC. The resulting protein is CAISAGYEQFF.